Listed below are T cell receptor beta chains from one sample, sequenced in a study of blood T cell repertoires in COVID-19. TCRdb keeps only in-frame clones here, not all; method: immunoSEQ multiplex PCR. The sample lists 68,000 or so clones; about 82% were seen once. The source material was peripheral blood. The source of these receptors is a human donor in a cohort sampled during active COVID-19. CDR3s include the opening cysteine and the closing phenylalanine or tryptophan. D genes are given only for firm matches. Size values are once, few and many counts, or a class for expanded clones, and some rows have none.

cdr3_aa cdr3_nt j_call d_call clone_size v_call
CASSSPPTGETQYF TGTGCCAGCAGTTCCCCCCCGACAGGGGAGACCCAGTACTTC TRBJ2-5 TRBD1 - TRBV28
CASSQGPMETEAFF TGCGCCAGCAGCCAAGGTCCCATGGAGACTGAAGCTTTCTTT TRBJ1-1 - - TRBV4-3
CASSRDTRGAHYEQYF TGTGCCAGCAGTAGAGATACGCGGGGGGCCCACTACGAGCAGTACTTC TRBJ2-7 TRBD2 - TRBV6-6
CASSLWTVRGYTF TGTGCCAGCAGCCTTTGGACAGTCAGAGGCTACACCTTC TRBJ1-2 - once TRBV3-1/TRBV3-2
CASSQEQASVSPLHF TGTGCCAGCAGCCAAGAACAGGCCTCGGTTTCACCCCTCCACTTT TRBJ1-6 - - TRBV14
CSGGGGRETQYF TGCAGCGGAGGGGGGGGCCGGGAGACCCAGTACTTC TRBJ2-5 - - TRBV29-1
CASSLDLSYEQYF TGTGCCAGCAGCTTAGATTTATCGTACGAGCAGTACTTC TRBJ2-7 - - TRBV7-9
CASSLPGYSGNTIYF TGTGCCAGCAGCCTCCCCGGTTACTCTGGAAACACCATATATTTT TRBJ1-3 - few TRBV7-9
CASSPDWTGGGPFF TGTGCCAGCAGTCCAGATTGGACAGGGGGAGGGCCTTTCTTT TRBJ1-1 TRBD1 - TRBV6-5
CASSLTSGAQETQYF TGTGCCAGCAGCTTGACTAGCGGGGCTCAAGAGACCCAGTACTTC TRBJ2-5 TRBD2 once TRBV5-4
CASSPVTGGNQPQHF TGCGCCAGCAGCCCCGTAACAGGGGGCAATCAGCCCCAGCATTTT TRBJ1-5 TRBD1 - TRBV5-1
CATSRDPGANYGYTF TGTGCCACCAGCAGAGATCCGGGTGCGAACTATGGCTACACCTTC TRBJ1-2 - - TRBV15
CSVELSDLGYEQYF TGCAGCGTTGAACTGTCAGACCTAGGCTACGAGCAGTACTTC TRBJ2-7 - - TRBV29-1
CASSLLLRTEAFF TGTGCCAGCAGCTTATTGTTACGGACTGAAGCTTTCTTT TRBJ1-1 - - TRBV11-1
CASSLPRGTFPKGGNTIYF TGTGCCAGCAGCTTACCTCGCGGGACGTTCCCGAAAGGAGGAAACACCATATATTTT TRBJ1-3 - once TRBV11-2
CASSYMGPGEAFF TGTGCCAGCAGTTACATGGGGCCGGGTGAAGCTTTCTTT TRBJ1-1 - - TRBV6-6
CASSAASRGADTGELFF TGTGCCAGCAGCGCTGCCTCGCGGGGAGCAGACACCGGGGAGCTGTTTTTT TRBJ2-2 - - TRBV9
CASSLHGRDKPYGYTF TGTGCCAGCAGCCTCCATGGGAGGGACAAACCTTATGGCTACACCTTC TRBJ1-2 - - TRBV4-2
CAWTRQLTSSEQYF TGTGCCTGGACCCGACAGCTTACTAGCAGCGAGCAGTACTTC TRBJ2-7 - - TRBV30
CASSRRQGARSNQPQHF TGTGCCAGCAGTCGACGCCAGGGGGCGCGTAGCAATCAGCCCCAGCATTTT TRBJ1-5 TRBD1 - TRBV27
CASSTRTGREPDEQYF TGTGCCAGCAGCACCCGGACAGGGAGAGAACCTGACGAGCAGTACTTC TRBJ2-7 TRBD1 - TRBV11-2
CASSPLRGQTEAFF TGTGCCAGCAGCCCCCTGAGGGGGCAAACTGAAGCTTTCTTT TRBJ1-1 TRBD1 - TRBV9
CASSTAVAYEQYF TGTGCCAGCTCAACCGCGGTGGCCTACGAGCAGTACTTC TRBJ2-7 - - TRBV18
CASSLGSQETQYF TGTGCCAGCAGCTTGGGCAGCCAAGAGACCCAGTACTTC TRBJ2-5 - - TRBV5-4
CASSFVEVTYEQYF TGCGCCAGCAGCTTCGTTGAGGTTACCTACGAGCAGTACTTC TRBJ2-7 - few TRBV5-1